This T cell receptor beta chain was recorded in a study of T cells in localized non-small cell lung cancer. Study-level findings and limits: Because researchers sequenced only one region of the tumor, heterogeneity is still possible. Highest T cell clonality was seen in uninvolved adjacent lung, surpassing that measured in tumor. Adjacent lung held a median roughly 60 of the top 100 tumor clones.

As regards this clone: Its antigen is unidentified.

V was trimmed by 3 bases and J by 6 bases, leaving 11 bases between them. The CDR3 has 13 amino acids. Germline lookup yields CDR1 SGHTA and CDR2 FQGNSA. Method: immunoSEQ multiplex PCR; TCRdb's copy keeps in-frame clones and lacks some. This table has 25,000 to 30,000 clones, about 90% appearing once. The clonotype originates from a woman aged 40-75 years with stage III lung adenocarcinoma. The sample was peripheral blood mononuclear cells, taken before any cancer treatment. This chain joins TRBV7-2 and TRBJ2-5; D may be TRBD1 (5 bases). The CDR3 nucleotides are TGTGCCAGCAGCTTTGACCAGGGTCAGACCCAGTACTTC. Protein product: CASSFDQGQTQYF.